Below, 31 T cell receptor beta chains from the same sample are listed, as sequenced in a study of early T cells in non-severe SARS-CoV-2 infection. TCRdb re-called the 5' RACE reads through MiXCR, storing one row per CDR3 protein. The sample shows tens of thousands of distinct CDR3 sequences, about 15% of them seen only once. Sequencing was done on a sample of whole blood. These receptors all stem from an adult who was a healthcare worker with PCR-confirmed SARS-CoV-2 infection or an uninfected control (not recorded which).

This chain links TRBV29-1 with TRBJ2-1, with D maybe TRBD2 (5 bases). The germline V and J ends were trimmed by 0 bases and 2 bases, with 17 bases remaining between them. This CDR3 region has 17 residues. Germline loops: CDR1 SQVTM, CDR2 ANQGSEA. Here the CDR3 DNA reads TGCAGCGTTGAAGATAGGCTAGCTCATCTGCCCTACAATGAGCAGTTCTTC. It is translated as CSVEDRLAHLPYNEQFF.

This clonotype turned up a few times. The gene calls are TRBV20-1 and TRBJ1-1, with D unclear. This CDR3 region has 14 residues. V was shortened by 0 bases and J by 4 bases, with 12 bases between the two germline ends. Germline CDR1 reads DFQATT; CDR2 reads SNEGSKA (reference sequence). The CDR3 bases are TGCAGTGCTAGAGATCGAACGGGAAGCACTGAAGCTTTCTTT. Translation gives CSARDRTGSTEAFF.

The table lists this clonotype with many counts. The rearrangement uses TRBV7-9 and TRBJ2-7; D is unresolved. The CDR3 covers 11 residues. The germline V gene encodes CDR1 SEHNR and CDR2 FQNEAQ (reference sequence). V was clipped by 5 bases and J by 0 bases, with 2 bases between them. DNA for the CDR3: TGTGCCAGCAGCCCCTCCTACGAGCAGTACTTC. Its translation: CASSPSYEQYF. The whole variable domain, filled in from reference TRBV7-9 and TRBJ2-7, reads DTGVSQNPRHKITKRGQNVTFRCDPISEHNRLYWYRQTLGQGPEFLTYFQNEAQLEKSRLLSDRFSAERPKGSFSTLEIQRTEQGDSAMYLCASSPSYEQYFGPGTRLTVT.

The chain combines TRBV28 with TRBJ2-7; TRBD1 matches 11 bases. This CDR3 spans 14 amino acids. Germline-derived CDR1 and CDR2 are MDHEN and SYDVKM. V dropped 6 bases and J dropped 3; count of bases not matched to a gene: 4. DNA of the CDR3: TGTGCCAGCAGCCTGGACAGGGGGCTCTACGAGCAGTACTTC. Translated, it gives CASSLDRGLYEQYF.

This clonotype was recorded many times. The CDR3 sequence is CASSWGRQFMNTEAFF. CDR3 nucleotides: TGTGCCAGCAGCTGGGGACGACAGTTCATGAACACTGAAGCTTTCTTT. This chain links TRBV11-2 with TRBJ1-1, with D possibly TRBD1 on 5 matching bases. The V end was cut by 4 bases, the J end by 0 bases, with 15 bases between. The CDR3 is 16 residues long. Germline CDR1 is SGHAT and CDR2 is FQNNGV.

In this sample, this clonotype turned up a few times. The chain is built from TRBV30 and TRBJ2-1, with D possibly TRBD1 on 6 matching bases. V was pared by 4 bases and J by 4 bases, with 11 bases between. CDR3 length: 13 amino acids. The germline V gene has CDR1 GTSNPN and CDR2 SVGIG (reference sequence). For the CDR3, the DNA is TGTGCCTGGACCCGAGGGGGATACAATGAGCAGTTCTTC. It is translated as CAWTRGGYNEQFF.

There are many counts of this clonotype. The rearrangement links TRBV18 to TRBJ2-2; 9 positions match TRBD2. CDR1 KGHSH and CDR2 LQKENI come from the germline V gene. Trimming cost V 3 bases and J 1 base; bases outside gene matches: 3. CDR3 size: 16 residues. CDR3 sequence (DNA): TGTGCCAGCTCACCCAGACTAGCGGAGAACACCGGGGAGCTGTTTTTT. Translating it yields CASSPRLAENTGELFF. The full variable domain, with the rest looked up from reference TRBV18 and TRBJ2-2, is NAGVMQNPRHLVRRRGQEARLRCSPMKGHSHVYWYRQLPEEGLKFMVYLQKENIIDESGMPKERFSAEFPKEGPSILRIQQVVRGDSAAYFCASSPRLAENTGELFFGEGSRLTVL.

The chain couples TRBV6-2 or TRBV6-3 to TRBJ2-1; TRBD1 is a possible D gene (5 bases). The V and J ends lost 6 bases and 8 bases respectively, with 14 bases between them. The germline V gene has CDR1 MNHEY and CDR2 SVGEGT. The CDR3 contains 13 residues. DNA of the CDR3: TGTGCCAGCAGACCAGGGTTTGGCGATGAGCAGTTCTTC. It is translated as CASRPGFGDEQFF.

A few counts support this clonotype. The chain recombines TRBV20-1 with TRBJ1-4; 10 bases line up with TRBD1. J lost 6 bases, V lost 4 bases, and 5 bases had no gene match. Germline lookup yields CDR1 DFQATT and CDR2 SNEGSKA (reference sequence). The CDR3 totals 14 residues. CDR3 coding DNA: TGCAGTGCTATAGACAGGGGGCGGGATGAAAAACTGTTTTTT. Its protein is CSAIDRGRDEKLFF.

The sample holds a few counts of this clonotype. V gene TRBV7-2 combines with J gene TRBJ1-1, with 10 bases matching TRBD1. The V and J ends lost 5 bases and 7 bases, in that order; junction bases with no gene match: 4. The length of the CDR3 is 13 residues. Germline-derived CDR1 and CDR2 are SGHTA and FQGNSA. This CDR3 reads CASSRDRGREAFF. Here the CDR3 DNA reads TGTGCCAGCAGCAGGGACAGGGGCCGTGAAGCTTTCTTT.

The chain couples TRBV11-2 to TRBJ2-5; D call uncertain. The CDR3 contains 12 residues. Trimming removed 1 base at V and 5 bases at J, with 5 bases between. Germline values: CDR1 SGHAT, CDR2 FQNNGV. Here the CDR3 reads CASSLVRETQYF. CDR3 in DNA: TGTGCCAGCAGCTTAGTCCGTGAGACCCAGTACTTC.

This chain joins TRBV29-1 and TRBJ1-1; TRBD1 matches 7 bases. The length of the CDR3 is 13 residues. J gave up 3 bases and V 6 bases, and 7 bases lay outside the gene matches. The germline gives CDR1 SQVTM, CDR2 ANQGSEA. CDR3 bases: TGCAGCGTGCGACAGGGCATGGACACTGAAGCTTTCTTT. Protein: CSVRQGMDTEAFF. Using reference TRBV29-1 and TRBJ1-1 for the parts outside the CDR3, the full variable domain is SAVISQKPSRDICQRGTSLTIQCQVDSQVTMMFWYRQQPGQSLTLIATANQGSEATYESGFVIDKFPISRPNLTFSTLTVSNMSPEDSSIYLCSVRQGMDTEAFFGQGTRLTVV.

In DNA, the CDR3 is TGTGCCAGCCAACCAGGGGGCGCGTCATGGGAGCAGTTCTTC. This sequence encodes CASQPGGASWEQFF. The chain uses TRBV12-3 or TRBV12-4 and TRBJ2-1; 8 nucleotides line up with TRBD1. After removal of 8 bases from V and 10 bases from J, the junction contained 13 bases not matched to a gene. This CDR3 spans 14 amino acids.

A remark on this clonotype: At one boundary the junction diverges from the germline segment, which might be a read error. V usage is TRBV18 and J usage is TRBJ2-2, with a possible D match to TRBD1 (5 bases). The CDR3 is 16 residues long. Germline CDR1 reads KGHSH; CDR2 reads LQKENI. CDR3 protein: CVSSPLTATNTGELFF. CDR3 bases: TGTGTCAGCTCACCATTGACAGCTACGAACACCGGGGAGCTGTTTTTT.

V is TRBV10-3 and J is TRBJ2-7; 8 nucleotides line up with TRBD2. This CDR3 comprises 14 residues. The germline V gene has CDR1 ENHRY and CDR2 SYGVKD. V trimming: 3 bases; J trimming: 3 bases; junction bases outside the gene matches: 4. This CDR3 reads CAISDWREDYEQYF. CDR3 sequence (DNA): TGTGCCATCAGTGATTGGCGGGAGGACTACGAGCAGTACTTC.

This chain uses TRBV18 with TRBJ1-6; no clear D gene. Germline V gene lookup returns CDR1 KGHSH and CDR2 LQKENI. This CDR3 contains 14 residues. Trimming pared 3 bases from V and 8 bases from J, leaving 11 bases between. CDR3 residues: CASSPTREDSPLHF. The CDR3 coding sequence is TGTGCCAGCTCACCTACTAGGGAAGATTCACCCCTCCACTTT. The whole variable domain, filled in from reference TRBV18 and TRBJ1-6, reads NAGVMQNPRHLVRRRGQEARLRCSPMKGHSHVYWYRQLPEEGLKFMVYLQKENIIDESGMPKERFSAEFPKEGPSILRIQQVVRGDSAAYFCASSPTREDSPLHFGNGTRLTVT.

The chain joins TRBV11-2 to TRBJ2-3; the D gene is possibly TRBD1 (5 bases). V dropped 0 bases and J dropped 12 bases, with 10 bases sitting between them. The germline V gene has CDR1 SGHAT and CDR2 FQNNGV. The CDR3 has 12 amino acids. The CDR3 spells CASSLEGLVQYF. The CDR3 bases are TGTGCCAGCAGCTTAGAGGGGCTAGTTCAGTATTTT.

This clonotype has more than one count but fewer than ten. In nucleotides, the CDR3 is TGTGCCAGCAGCCTGATTGGGGAGCAGTTCTTC. Translating it yields CASSLIGEQFF. The V gene is TRBV6-2 or TRBV6-3, the J gene TRBJ2-1; D is unresolved. CDR1 and CDR2 (germline): MNHEY, SVGEGT. The V end lost 6 bases, the J end lost 10 bases, and 10 bases lay between the germline ends. This CDR3 has 11 residues.

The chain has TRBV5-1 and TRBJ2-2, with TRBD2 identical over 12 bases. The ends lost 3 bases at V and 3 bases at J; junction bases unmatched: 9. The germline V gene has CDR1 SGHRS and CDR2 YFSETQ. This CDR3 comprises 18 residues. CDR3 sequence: CASSWGLAGSLDTGELFF. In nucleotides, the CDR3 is TGCGCCAGCAGCTGGGGACTAGCGGGCAGCTTAGACACCGGGGAGCTGTTTTTT. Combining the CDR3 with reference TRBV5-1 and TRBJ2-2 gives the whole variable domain KAGVTQTPRYLIKTRGQQVTLSCSPISGHRSVSWYQQTPGQGLQFLFEYFSETQRNKGNFPGRFSGRQFSNSRSEMNVSTLELGDSALYLCASSWGLAGSLDTGELFFGEGSRLTVL.

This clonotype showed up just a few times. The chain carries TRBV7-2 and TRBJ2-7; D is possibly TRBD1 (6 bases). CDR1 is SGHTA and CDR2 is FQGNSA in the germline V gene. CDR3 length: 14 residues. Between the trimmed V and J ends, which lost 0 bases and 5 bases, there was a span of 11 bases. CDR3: CASSLAPGQNEQYF. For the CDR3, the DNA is TGTGCCAGCAGCTTAGCGCCCGGACAGAACGAGCAGTACTTC.

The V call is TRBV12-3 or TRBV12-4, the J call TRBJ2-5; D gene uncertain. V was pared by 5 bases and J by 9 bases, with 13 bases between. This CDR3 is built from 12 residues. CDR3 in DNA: TGTGCCAGCAGTCCTCAGGCCGATTCCCAGTACTTC. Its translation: CASSPQADSQYF.

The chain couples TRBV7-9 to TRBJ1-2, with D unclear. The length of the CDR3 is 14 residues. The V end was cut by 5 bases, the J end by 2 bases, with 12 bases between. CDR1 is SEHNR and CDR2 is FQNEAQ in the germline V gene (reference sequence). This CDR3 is CASSVTPSNYGYTF. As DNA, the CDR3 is TGTGCCAGCAGCGTGACTCCGTCAAACTATGGCTACACCTTC.

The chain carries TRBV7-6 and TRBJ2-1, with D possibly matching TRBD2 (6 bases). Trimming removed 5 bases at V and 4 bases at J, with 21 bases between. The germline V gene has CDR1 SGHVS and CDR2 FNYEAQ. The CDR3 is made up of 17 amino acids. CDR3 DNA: TGTGCCAGCAGCCCGAAGTTAAGCGGGCTACGATACAATGAGCAGTTCTTC. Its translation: CASSPKLSGLRYNEQFF.

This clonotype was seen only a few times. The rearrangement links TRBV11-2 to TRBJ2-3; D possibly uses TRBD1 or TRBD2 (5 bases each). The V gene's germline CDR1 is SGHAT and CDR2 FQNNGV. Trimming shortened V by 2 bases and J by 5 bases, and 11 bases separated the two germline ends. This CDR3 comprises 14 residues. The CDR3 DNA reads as TGTGCCAGCAGCTTATCACAGGCGGGAGATACGCAGTATTTT. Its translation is CASSLSQAGDTQYF. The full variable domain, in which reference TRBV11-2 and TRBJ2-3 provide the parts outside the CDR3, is EAGVAQSPRYKIIEKRQSVAFWCNPISGHATLYWYQQILGQGPKLLIQFQNNGVVDDSQLPKDRFSAERLKGVDSTLKIQPAKLEDSAVYLCASSLSQAGDTQYFGPGTRLTVL.

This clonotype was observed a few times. The CDR3 is CASSPRRGRETQYF. CDR3 nucleotide sequence: TGTGCCAGCAGTCCTAGAAGAGGGCGAGAGACCCAGTACTTC. The chain uses TRBV6-2 or TRBV6-3 and TRBJ2-5; TRBD2 might be the D (5 bases). CDR3 size: 14 residues. Germline CDR1 is MNHEY and CDR2 is SVGEGT. Trimming removed 5 bases from V and 4 bases from J, with 14 bases in between.

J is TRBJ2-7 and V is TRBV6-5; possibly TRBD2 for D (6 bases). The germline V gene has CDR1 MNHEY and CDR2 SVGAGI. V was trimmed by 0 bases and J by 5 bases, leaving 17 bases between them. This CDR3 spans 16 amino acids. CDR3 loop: CASSYSNGGKVDEQYF. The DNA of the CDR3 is TGTGCCAGCAGTTACTCGAATGGCGGGAAGGTAGACGAGCAGTACTTC.

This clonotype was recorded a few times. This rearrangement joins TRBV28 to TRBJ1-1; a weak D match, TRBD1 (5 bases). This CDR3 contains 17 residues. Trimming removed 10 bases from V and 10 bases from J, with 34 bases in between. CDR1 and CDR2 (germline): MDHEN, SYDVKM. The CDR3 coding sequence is TGTGCCACCACACCACAGGCCCCGCGCGGGGGGTTCTCCGGAGCTTTCTTT. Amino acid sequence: CATTPQAPRGGFSGAFF.

The CDR3 DNA reads TGTGCCAGCAGCTTAGGGTTTGGCGGATTCACAGATACGCAGTATTTT. It specifies CASSLGFGGFTDTQYF. This chain joins TRBV7-9 and TRBJ2-3, with D uncertain. CDR3 length: 16 amino acids. CDR1 is SEHNR, CDR2 FQNEAQ, per germline (reference sequence). Between the trimmed V and J ends, which lost 1 base and 2 bases, there was a span of 13 bases.

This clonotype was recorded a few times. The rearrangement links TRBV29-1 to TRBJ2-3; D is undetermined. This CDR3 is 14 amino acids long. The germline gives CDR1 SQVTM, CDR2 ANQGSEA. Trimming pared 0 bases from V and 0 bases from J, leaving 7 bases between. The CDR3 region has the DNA TGCAGCGTTGAAGATCCCCGGAGCACAGATACGCAGTATTTT. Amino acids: CSVEDPRSTDTQYF.

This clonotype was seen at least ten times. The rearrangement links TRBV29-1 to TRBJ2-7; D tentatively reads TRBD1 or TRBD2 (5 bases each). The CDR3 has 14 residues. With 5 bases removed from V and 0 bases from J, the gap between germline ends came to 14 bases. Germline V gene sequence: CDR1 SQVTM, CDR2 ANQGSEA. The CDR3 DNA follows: TGCAGCGTTTACCGGGACGGTAGCTCCTACGAGCAGTACTTC. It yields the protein CSVYRDGSSYEQYF.

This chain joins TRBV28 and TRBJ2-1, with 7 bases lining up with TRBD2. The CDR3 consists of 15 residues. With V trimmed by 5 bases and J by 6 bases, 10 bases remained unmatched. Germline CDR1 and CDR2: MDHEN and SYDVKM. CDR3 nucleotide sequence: TGTGCCAGCAGTCAGGGAGGGGTACCGGGCAATGAGCAGTTCTTC. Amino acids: CASSQGGVPGNEQFF.